Listed below are T cell receptor beta chains from one sample, sequenced in a study of early T cells in non-severe SARS-CoV-2 infection. Via MiXCR, TCRdb re-called the 5' RACE reads, giving one row per CDR3 protein. The repertoire holds more than 90,000 distinct CDR3 sequences, with less than 15% as singletons. Sequencing was performed on whole blood. The receptors shown here come from an adult who was a healthcare worker with PCR-confirmed SARS-CoV-2 infection or an uninfected control (not recorded which). Both conserved end residues are trimmed from each CDR3.

cdr3_length j_call v_call cdr3_aa
14 TRBJ1-4 TRBV4-3 ASSQDSWTGGEKLF
10 TRBJ2-7 TRBV6-1 ASSDRVAEQY
8 TRBJ2-1 TRBV5-8 ASLLTSGI
9 TRBJ2-7 TRBV28 ASRETYEQY
11 TRBJ1-1 TRBV5-1 ASSKDTSLEAF
10 TRBJ2-7 TRBV28 ASRESSYEQY
6 TRBJ1-1 TRBV20-1 SNPEAF
14 TRBJ2-4 TRBV5-1 ASSLGTGESKNIQY
9 TRBJ1-2 TRBV20-1 SAVTNYGYT
12 TRBJ2-1 TRBV20-1 SARRSGVLNEQF
12 TRBJ2-2 TRBV12-3/TRBV12-4 ASSWGLTAGELF
11 TRBJ2-1 TRBV28 GTSGLPYNEQF
13 TRBJ2-5 TRBV12-3/TRBV12-4 ASSFPSGGEETQY
11 TRBJ1-1 TRBV6-2/TRBV6-3 ASRTTGRLKAF
10 TRBJ2-3 TRBV21-1 PPGRRSDTQY
10 TRBJ2-3 TRBV3-1 ASSHATDTQY
10 TRBJ1-2 TRBV12-3/TRBV12-4 ASSLDRVGYT
10 TRBJ2-1 TRBV6-1 ASRLFGGNVF
13 TRBJ1-2 TRBV7-9 ASSLGVREKDGYT
15 TRBJ1-2 TRBV5-6 ASSPGTGGRANYGYT
12 TRBJ2-5 TRBV4-1 ASSQVQPQETQY
12 TRBJ1-1 TRBV12-3/TRBV12-4 ASSFEGGATEAF
13 TRBJ1-1 TRBV7-3 ASSLDSGKATEAF
12 TRBJ2-7 TRBV28 ASSPAGGTDEQY
10 TRBJ2-3 TRBV7-9 ASSHLTDTQY
12 TRBJ1-4 TRBV2 ASSEGGTTQKLF
10 TRBJ2-1 TRBV29-1 SLGGSYNEQF
14 TRBJ2-3 TRBV14 ASSPGRRRLTDTQY
13 TRBJ2-6 TRBV29-1 SVRQGKAGANVLT
13 TRBJ1-2 TRBV5-1 ASSAPDRAFNGYT
13 TRBJ1-6 TRBV14 ASSLRQGHNSPLH
14 TRBJ2-3 TRBV14 ASSQTGRGGADTQY
17 TRBJ2-2 TRBV13 ASSRRTSGGPRRSGELF
15 TRBJ1-5 TRBV12-3/TRBV12-4 ASSLGPGIALNQPQH
15 TRBJ1-4 TRBV4-1 ASSQVSRGQRNEKLF
13 TRBJ2-7 TRBV7-9 ASSPPTYRGDEQY
11 TRBJ2-7 TRBV4-1 ASSQPWSYEQY
11 TRBJ2-1 TRBV29-1 SVGRDIYNEQF
11 TRBJ2-7 TRBV28 ASLLAGATEQY
12 TRBJ2-1 TRBV28 ASSSTGDGNEQF
13 TRBJ2-4 TRBV9 ASSVGSGGQNIQY
12 TRBJ2-4 TRBV18 ASSPGQLGNIQY